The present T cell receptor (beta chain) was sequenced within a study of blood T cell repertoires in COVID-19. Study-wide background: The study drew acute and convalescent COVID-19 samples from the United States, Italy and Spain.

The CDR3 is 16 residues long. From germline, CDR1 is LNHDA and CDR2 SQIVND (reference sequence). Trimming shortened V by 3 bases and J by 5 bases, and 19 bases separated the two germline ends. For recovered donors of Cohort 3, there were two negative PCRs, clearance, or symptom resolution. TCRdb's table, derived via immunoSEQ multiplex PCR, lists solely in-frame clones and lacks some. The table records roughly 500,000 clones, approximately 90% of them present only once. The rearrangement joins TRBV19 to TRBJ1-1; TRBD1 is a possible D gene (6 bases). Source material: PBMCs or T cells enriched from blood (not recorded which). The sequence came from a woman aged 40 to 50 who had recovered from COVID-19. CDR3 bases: TGTGCCAGTAGTATCGGACAGTGGAACAGGGATACTGAAGCTTTCTTT. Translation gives CASSIGQWNRDTEAFF.